This T cell receptor beta chain was documented in a study of blood T cell repertoires in COVID-19. Study-wide context: In each case, the material was cDNA or gDNA derived from T cells, B-cell-depleted T cells, or PBMCs.

V gave up 6 bases and J gave up 2 bases, with 11 bases separating them. CDR1 and CDR2 from the germline V gene are KGHSH and LQKENI. The CDR3 has 13 amino acids. Only in-frame clones appear in the TCRdb table, and some are missing; sequencing was by immunoSEQ multiplex PCR. The sample includes about 220,000 clones, more than 65% of them seen just once. The clonotype was recovered from a woman in her sixties with acute or convalescent COVID-19. The sequencing sample was made of peripheral blood. The V call is TRBV18, the J call TRBJ2-7, with D maybe TRBD2 (6 bases). The CDR3 is CASSGTSTYEQYF. CDR3 nucleotide sequence: TGTGCCAGCTCCGGGACTTCAACCTACGAGCAGTACTTC.